The 30 T cell receptor beta chains in this list originate from one sample, sequenced in a study of PD-1 blockade in mismatch repair-deficient tumors. The protocol was immunoSEQ multiplex PCR, while the TCRdb copy is restricted to in-frame clones and leaves out a portion. The sample has about 38,000 clones; 80% to 90% are singletons. Specimen: peripheral blood, collected approximately 1.5 years after starting pembrolizumab. The receptors come from an adult with mismatch repair-deficient cancer.

This clone was recorded once. The rearrangement joins TRBV6-6 to TRBJ1-1; 8 bases agree with TRBD1. Germline V gene lookup returns CDR1 MNHNY and CDR2 SVGAGI (reference sequence). The CDR3 contains 13 residues. The trim removed 6 bases at V and 8 bases at J, leaving 8 bases unmatched. CDR3 protein: CASSETGDPEAFF. The CDR3 DNA is TGTGCCAGCAGCGAGACAGGGGACCCCGAAGCTTTCTTT.

The chain is built from TRBV13 and TRBJ1-1; D uncertain. This CDR3 contains 14 residues. V was trimmed by 1 base and J by 1 base, leaving 7 bases between them. Germline-derived CDR1 and CDR2 are PRHDT and FYEKMQ (reference sequence). CDR3 residues: CASSLESGNTEAFF. The CDR3 nucleotides read TGTGCCAGCAGCTTAGAATCGGGGAACACTGAAGCTTTCTTT.

This clone was picked up one time. CDR3 in amino acids: CASSLFGGEGFREQYF. In DNA, the CDR3 is TGTGCCAGCAGTTTATTCGGGGGAGAGGGGTTTCGCGAGCAGTACTTC. The chain is built from TRBV27 and TRBJ2-7; D may be TRBD2 (6 bases). V lost 1 base and J lost 6, with 19 bases in between. The CDR3 runs 16 residues. CDR1 is MNHEY, CDR2 SMNVEV, per germline (reference sequence).

The chain combines TRBV7-6 with TRBJ1-1; D perhaps matches TRBD1 (5 bases). V lost 1 base and J 0 bases, leaving 9 bases between the germline ends. The CDR3 is made up of 15 amino acids. Germline CDR1 SGHVS, CDR2 FNYEAQ. CDR3 in DNA: TGTGCCAGCAGCTTAGGGGGGACGCTGAACACTGAAGCTTTCTTT. Residues: CASSLGGTLNTEAFF.

This clone was counted once. V usage is TRBV7-3 and J usage is TRBJ2-1; D could derive from TRBD1 or TRBD2 (5 bases each). Deletions cut 5 bases from V and 0 bases from J, with 11 bases between. Germline V gene lookup returns CDR1 SGHTA and CDR2 FQGTGA. This CDR3 region has 15 residues. CDR3 nucleotide sequence: TGTGCCAGCAGCCTCCGGGACGGCTCCTACAATGAGCAGTTCTTC. Its protein product is CASSLRDGSYNEQFF.

The chain couples TRBV30 to TRBJ2-7; D not resolved. Trimming cost V 7 bases and J 0 bases, with 7 bases left between them. The CDR3 is 11 residues long. Germline CDR1 GTSNPN, CDR2 SVGIG (reference sequence). Here the CDR3 DNA reads TGTGCCTCAACAATCTCCTACGAGCAGTACTTC. Protein sequence: CASTISYEQYF. Filled out from reference TRBV30 and TRBJ2-7, the complete variable domain reads SQTIHQWPATLVQPVGSPLSLECTVEGTSNPNLYWYRQAAGRGLQLLFYSVGIGQISSEVPQNLSASRPQDRQFILSSKKLLLSDSGFYLCASTISYEQYFGPGTRLTVT.

The CDR3, as DNA: TGTGCCAGCAGTCCAGTGGAGGGGAGCTCCTACAATGAGCAGTTCTTC. Its translation: CASSPVEGSSYNEQFF. The chain joins TRBV2 to TRBJ2-1; possibly TRBD2 for D (6 bases). Looked up from germline, CDR1 is SNHLY and CDR2 is FYNNEI. CDR3 length equals 16 residues. V lost 5 bases and J 0 bases, leaving 14 bases between the germline ends.

The chain couples TRBV2 to TRBJ1-5; D unclear. The CDR3 has 15 amino acids. The germline V gene encodes CDR1 SNHLY and CDR2 FYNNEI. Deletions cut 4 bases from V and 1 base from J, with 11 bases between. CDR3 in DNA: TGTGCCAGCAGTGTTGGCCTAGAGAGCAATCAGCCCCAGCATTTT. This gives the protein CASSVGLESNQPQHF. The complete variable domain, with remaining parts taken from reference TRBV2 and TRBJ1-5, reads EPEVTQTPSHQVTQMGQEVILRCVPISNHLYFYWYRQILGQKVEFLVSFYNNEISEKSEIFDDQFSVERPDGSNFTLKIRSTKLEDSAMYFCASSVGLESNQPQHFGDGTRLSIL.

The table lists this clone with a few counts. The J gene is TRBJ1-3, the V gene TRBV30, with D possibly TRBD1 on 5 matching bases. The CDR3 runs 12 residues. Between the trimmed V and J ends, which lost 8 bases and 7 bases, there was a span of 15 bases. Germline loops: CDR1 GTSNPN, CDR2 SVGIG (reference sequence). DNA of the CDR3: TGTGCCGTGAGTGCAGGGCCCAACACCATATATTTT. This translates into CAVSAGPNTIYF. The full variable domain, completed using reference TRBV30 and TRBJ1-3, is SQTIHQWPATLVQPVGSPLSLECTVEGTSNPNLYWYRQAAGRGLQLLFYSVGIGQISSEVPQNLSASRPQDRQFILSSKKLLLSDSGFYLCAVSAGPNTIYFGEGSWLTVV.

This sequence joins TRBV7-9 and TRBJ2-1, with TRBD2 matching 11 bases. After removal of 8 bases from V and 9 bases from J, the junction contained 9 bases not matched to a gene. Germline assignment: CDR1 SEHNR and CDR2 FQNEAQ (reference sequence). This CDR3 is 14 amino acids long. The CDR3 loop is CASLTSGSLSEQFF. The CDR3 DNA sequence: TGTGCCAGCCTTACTAGCGGGAGTCTTAGTGAGCAGTTCTTC.

This rearrangement joins TRBV5-6 to TRBJ2-1, with D possibly TRBD2 on 6 matching bases. This CDR3 region has 17 residues. Trimming stripped 0 bases from V and 5 bases from J, with 18 bases between. The germline CDR1 and CDR2 sequences are SGHDT and YYEEEE. Written as DNA, the CDR3 is TGTGCCAGCAGCTTGGGAGGTAGCGGAAGTCGCGACAATGAGCAGTTCTTC. Protein: CASSLGGSGSRDNEQFF. Together with reference TRBV5-6 and TRBJ2-1, the CDR3 gives the full variable domain: DAGVTQSPTHLIKTRGQQVTLRCSPKSGHDTVSWYQQALGQGPQFIFQYYEEEERQRGNFPDRFSGHQFPNYSSELNVNALLLGDSALYLCASSLGGSGSRDNEQFFGPGTRLTVL.

V is TRBV7-6 and J is TRBJ2-2; D unresolved. The V and J ends lost 5 bases and 3 bases respectively, with 10 bases between them. CDR1 is SGHVS and CDR2 is FNYEAQ in the germline V gene. The CDR3 contains 14 residues. CDR3 nucleotide sequence: TGTGCCAGCAGCCCGTCGTTGTACACCGGGGAGCTGTTTTTT. This sequence encodes CASSPSLYTGELFF.

V usage is TRBV29-1 and J usage is TRBJ2-7; maybe TRBD2 (6 bases). V lost 4 bases and J lost 2, with 12 bases in between. This CDR3 is 13 amino acids long. Per germline, CDR1 SQVTM and CDR2 ANQGSEA. The chain's CDR3 is CSVGGGLTYEQYF. Here the CDR3 DNA reads TGCAGCGTTGGTGGAGGGCTAACCTACGAGCAGTACTTC.

V gene TRBV30 combines with J gene TRBJ2-7, with unresolved D. The CDR3 is 13 amino acids. V dropped 1 base and J dropped 6 bases, with 13 bases sitting between them. Looked up from germline, CDR1 is GTSNPN and CDR2 is SVGIG (reference sequence). The CDR3 sequence is CAWSDTPVSEQYF. For the CDR3, the DNA is TGTGCCTGGAGTGATACGCCGGTGAGCGAGCAGTACTTC.

A note on this clone: An end of the junction differs from the germline gene, which may be a read error. The chain has TRBV7-7 and TRBJ2-2; TRBD2 aligns across 10 bases. The CDR3 sequence is 19 residues long. Germline CDR1 and CDR2: SSHAT and FNYEAQ (reference sequence). This chain's CDR3 is CASSLEERASGRRTGELFF. The CDR3 DNA sequence: TGTGCTAGCAGCTTAGAGGAGAGGGCTAGCGGGAGACGAACCGGGGAGCTGTTTTTT. The whole variable domain, remainder taken from reference TRBV7-7 and TRBJ2-2, is GAGVSQSPRYKVTKRGQDVTLRCDPISSHATLYWYQQALGQGPEFLTYFNYEAQPDKSGLPSDRFSAERPEGSISTLTIQRTEQRDSAMYRCASSLEERASGRRTGELFFGEGSRLTVL.

J is TRBJ2-3 and V is TRBV7-2, with a tentative D call TRBD2 (6 bases). The CDR3 contains 15 residues. V was trimmed by 5 bases and J by 0 bases, leaving 12 bases between them. The germline gives CDR1 SGHTA, CDR2 FQGNSA. The CDR3 region is CASSRTGTSTDTQYF. Written as DNA, the CDR3 is TGTGCCAGCAGCAGAACCGGGACTAGCACAGATACGCAGTATTTT.

The chain has TRBV25-1 and TRBJ2-7; D ambiguous. The CDR3 has 13 amino acids. Germline V CDR1 and CDR2: MGHDK, SYGVNS. Trimming took off 3 bases at V and 4 bases at J, with 10 bases between the two ends. The CDR3 region is CASSDPSRYEQYF. The CDR3 nucleotides are TGTGCCAGCAGTGACCCTTCGAGGTACGAGCAGTACTTC.

The gene calls are TRBV6-1 and TRBJ2-3, with D perhaps matching TRBD2 (6 bases). V was shortened by 6 bases and J by 4 bases, with 17 bases between the two germline ends. The germline CDR1 and CDR2 sequences are MNHNS and SASEGT. The CDR3 loop spans 15 amino acids. CDR3 coding DNA: TGTGCCAGCAGGGGCGGGGACGGGTGGGCAGATACGCAGTATTTT. Protein: CASRGGDGWADTQYF.

V and J are TRBV11-3 and TRBJ2-2; TRBD2 might be the D (6 bases). Germline V gene data show CDR1 as SGHNT and CDR2 as YENEEA. The CDR3 contains 13 residues. Trimming stripped 8 bases from V and 5 bases from J, with 12 bases between. Here the CDR3 reads CASFGLTTGELFF. DNA of the CDR3: TGTGCCAGCTTTGGACTAACAACCGGGGAGCTGTTTTTT.

This rearrangement joins TRBV7-9 to TRBJ2-3; D is possibly TRBD1 or TRBD2 (5 bases each). The CDR3 is 17 residues long. V was pared by 3 bases and J by 0 bases, with 16 bases between. The V gene's germline CDR1 is SEHNR and CDR2 FQNEAQ (reference sequence). CDR3 sequence: CASSFRVTGPSTDTQYF. Here the CDR3 DNA reads TGTGCCAGCAGCTTTCGGGTCACGGGACCTAGCACAGATACGCAGTATTTT. Together with reference TRBV7-9 and TRBJ2-3, the CDR3 gives the full variable domain: DTGVSQNPRHKITKRGQNVTFRCDPISEHNRLYWYRQTLGQGPEFLTYFQNEAQLEKSRLLSDRFSAERPKGSFSTLEIQRTEQGDSAMYLCASSFRVTGPSTDTQYFGPGTRLTVL.

Concerning this clone: Mismatch with germline at one junction end may stem from a read error. The J gene is TRBJ2-7, the V gene TRBV5-1; 8 positions agree with TRBD1. The CDR3 is made up of 13 amino acids. The germline CDR1 and CDR2 sequences are SGHRS and YFSETQ. CDR3 in amino acids: CASSGNSRDRFDF. As DNA, the CDR3 is TGCGCCAGCAGCGGAAACTCGAGGGACAGGTTTGACTTC.

The chain recombines TRBV4-3 with TRBJ1-2, with TRBD1 as a possible D gene (5 bases). Trimming removed 0 bases at V and 8 bases at J, with 13 bases between. The CDR3 contains 14 residues. CDR1 is LGHNA, CDR2 YSLEER, per germline. CDR3 protein: CASSQDYRPWGYTF. Written as DNA, the CDR3 is TGCGCCAGCAGCCAAGATTACAGGCCTTGGGGCTACACCTTC.

The gene calls are TRBV15 and TRBJ2-1; 8 bases agree with TRBD1. This CDR3 has 16 residues. Germline trimming cut 0 bases from V and 0 bases from J; bases unmatched to any gene: 1. Germline V gene sequence: CDR1 LNHNV, CDR2 YYDKDF (reference sequence). The CDR3 sequence is CATSREGQASYNEQFF. The CDR3 coding sequence is TGTGCCACCAGCAGAGAGGGACAGGCCTCCTACAATGAGCAGTTCTTC.

The rearrangement uses TRBV14 and TRBJ2-3, with D perhaps matching TRBD2 (6 bases). V was clipped by 1 base and J by 4 bases, with 12 bases between them. Germline values: CDR1 SGHDN, CDR2 FVKESK. This CDR3 contains 15 residues. CDR3: CASSQVPGASDTQYF. In DNA, the CDR3 is TGTGCCAGCAGCCAAGTACCGGGAGCTTCAGATACGCAGTATTTT.

This clone was observed a single time. V is TRBV19 and J is TRBJ2-2, with no clear D. Germline assignment: CDR1 LNHDA and CDR2 SQIVND (reference sequence). The CDR3 length is 14 residues. Trimming shortened V by 3 bases and J by 2 bases, and 7 bases separated the two germline ends. The CDR3 DNA reads TGTGCCAGTAGTATTACCCCTAACACCGGGGAGCTGTTTTTT. Amino acids: CASSITPNTGELFF.

For the CDR3, the DNA is TGTGCCAGCGGAATACTAGCGGGAGAGGGGAACGAGCAGTACTTC. Residues: CASGILAGEGNEQYF. The gene calls are TRBV27 and TRBJ2-7; 11 bases align to TRBD2. The CDR3 is 15 amino acids. V dropped 8 bases and J dropped 5; count of bases not matched to a gene: 11. Germline CDR1 MNHEY, CDR2 SMNVEV (reference sequence).

The rearrangement joins TRBV5-1 to TRBJ2-1; D may be TRBD2 (6 bases). This CDR3 is built from 14 residues. Germline V CDR1 and CDR2: SGHRS, YFSETQ. Trimming stripped 3 bases from V and 5 bases from J, with 12 bases between. The CDR3, as DNA: TGCGCCAGCAGCTCGCGAGCGGGCGACAATGAGCAGTTCTTC. Its protein is CASSSRAGDNEQFF.

This chain connects TRBV19 to TRBJ2-4; tentatively, D is TRBD1 or TRBD2 (5 bases each). The germline V and J ends were trimmed by 7 bases and 0 bases, with 13 bases remaining between them. CDR3 size: 15 residues. Per the germline V gene, CDR1 is LNHDA and CDR2 is SQIVND (reference sequence). CDR3 in DNA: TGTGCCAGTACCCGGGGCAGGGAAGCCAAAAACATTCAGTACTTC. Translated, it gives CASTRGREAKNIQYF.

Regarding this clone: One end of the junction varies from germline; a read error may be responsible. The V gene is TRBV5-1, the J gene TRBJ2-5; perhaps TRBD2 as D (7 bases). Germline V gene data show CDR1 as SGHRS and CDR2 as YFSETQ. The CDR3 length is 16 residues. CDR3 bases: TGCGCCAGCAGGTTGGAAGGGGGAGGGCCACTCGAGACCCAGTACTTC. Translated, it gives CASRLEGGGPLETQYF.

The table lists this clone with a count of one. V usage is TRBV29-1 and J usage is TRBJ2-5; D is undetermined. There are 12 residues in the CDR3. Per the germline V gene, CDR1 is SQVTM and CDR2 is ANQGSEA. V was clipped by 6 bases and J by 1 base, with 9 bases between them. CDR3 amino acids: CSVRVFQETQYF. CDR3 DNA sequence: TGCAGCGTAAGGGTATTCCAAGAGACCCAGTACTTC.